This T cell receptor (beta chain) was sequenced during a study of OX40 agonist ivuxolimab in advanced cancers. The overall study: The mean age was around 56 years, ranging from roughly 23 to 80, with less than 90% of participants male.

Exclusion of a patient followed from autoimmune disease history or systemic immunosuppression. CDR3 size: 11 residues. The V end was cut by 5 bases, the J end by 5 bases, with 10 bases between. Germline assignment: CDR1 SQVTM and CDR2 ANQGSEA. Measured with immunoSEQ multiplex PCR; TCRdb has only the in-frame clones, and not every one. The data show about 36,000 clones, approximately 80% seen once. This clonotype originated in an adult with an advanced solid tumor such as melanoma, head and neck, liver or kidney cancer. This sequence joins TRBV29-1 and TRBJ2-7, with D hard to call. The sample consisted of CD4+ or CD8+ T cells sorted from blood, taken in a trial of the OX40 agonist ivuxolimab. In DNA form, the CDR3 reads TGCAGCGTTCGAGTTCACGACGAGCAGTACTTC. It is translated as CSVRVHDEQYF.